This T cell receptor beta chain derives from a study of post-analysis software for immune sequencing data. The TCR beta cDNA libraries carried unique molecular identifiers. Via MiXCR, TCRdb re-called the PCR reads, giving one row per CDR3 protein. This sample has about 200,000 distinct CDR3 sequences; approximately 30% occur once, and the top ten carry 3% to 3.5%. Germline values: CDR1 SQVTM, CDR2 ANQGSEA. The germline V and J ends were trimmed by 3 bases and 1 base, with 12 bases remaining between them. CDR3 size: 14 residues. Study-level findings and limits: Controls' normalized Chao1 diversity significantly exceeded that of multiple sclerosis patients. Samples prepared in the same batch strongly co-clustered by F measure. Controls had lower frequencies than patients of four or five TRBV segments, which included TRBV5-6, TRBV5-1 and TRBV20-1.

To note about this clonotype: Its antigen is undetermined.

Sequences were obtained from blood. The rearrangement uses TRBV29-1 and TRBJ1-1; no definite D call. This TCR was sampled from a girl aged 2-17 years with multiple sclerosis. The CDR3 here is CSVDPVGRNTEAFF. The CDR3 coding sequence is TGCAGCGTTGATCCGGTCGGGCGGAACACTGAAGCTTTCTTT.